This entry is about one TCR beta chain. This clonotype was recorded a few times. Its target antigen remains unknown. Per-nucleotide qualities are absent, and no much larger clonotype sits a single base away. This entry is derived from a study of identical twins (TCRdb year 2016). Study-wide context: TCR alpha and beta repertoires from monozygotic twins, unrelated adults of various ages and cord blood were deep-sequenced to test whether fetal clonotypes persist. Replicate twin experiments were performed at different times using different library preparation protocols to rule out contamination. The paper as a whole reports these results and caveats: A weaker excess of twin sharing was found in beta out-of-frame sequences because the signal-to-noise ratio was lowered by fewer shared sequences. Invariant T cells such as MAIT and iNKT could partly confound zero-insertion analyses, though diverse VJ usage argued against this for most clonotypes. In monozygotic twins, recombination models systematically underestimated out-of-frame TCR alpha sharing, but the models matched the sharing seen between unrelated individuals. Because the same donors could not be followed over many years, the conclusions depended on cross-sectional statistical analysis. Abundant cord blood beta clonotypes had fewer insertions, young adult naive repertoires showed a similar but weaker trend, and memory repertoires showed no such trend. Compared with coincidental sharing between unrelated individuals, out-of-frame TCR alpha sequences shared between twins showed an excess of sequences with low generation probability.

Every donor was a healthy Caucasian. The twin cohort comprised three pairs of female monozygotic twins, all aged roughly 18 to 30 years. Positive isolation kits from Invitrogen were used to isolate the CD4+ and CD8+ T cell populations. Spanning cysteine to phenylalanine, the CDR3 consists of 17 amino acids. This entry keeps only the CDR3 DNA: 51 bases, framed from base 1. From the germline V gene, CDR1 is MGHRA and CDR2 is YSYEKL. V drops 1 base and J drops 6 bases, leaving 21 bases in between. Libraries were made using 5' RACE. For sequencing, an Illumina HiSeq 2000 was employed. A universal primer binding site was introduced by template switching, and a unique molecular identifier was present in the final cDNA, enabling accurate counting of TCR cDNA molecules. Specific primers in the conserved constant-segment region were used to synthesize first-strand cDNA for TCR alpha and beta chains. To control for contamination, every cDNA library was double barcoded, receiving both a SMART-Mk sample barcode and Illumina barcodes. TruSeq adapter sequences and Illumina sample barcodes were added in two successive PCR steps. TCR alpha and beta cDNA libraries were sequenced on the Illumina HiSeq platform with custom primers. The paper's processing steps were these. Unique molecular identifiers were extracted from raw reads with MiGEC, and CDR3 positions were determined with MiXCR. For each individual, recombination models were inferred using an EM algorithm with the repgenHMM and IGoR tools. Shared clonotype analysis was performed with the tcR package in R, normalizing sharing by the product of cloneset sizes. To study raw recombination free of thymic and clonal selection effects, out-of-frame nonproductive sequences were analyzed. TCRdb applied fastp at Q25 and MiXCR to the public reads, then kept only in-frame beta chains. Identical CDR3 protein sequences are pooled into one entry, listed with their most common genes and DNA. These V and J calls are TCRdb output, not the study's own analysis. For this sample the table gives about 530,000 distinct CDR3 sequences, of which 12% to 15% were detected only once. The top ten clones comprise roughly 0.46% of the sample.

The same data also went into a second study, on yellow fever vaccine responses in identical twins. As that second paper reports: According to the authors, in identical twins the way T cells responded to vaccination appeared partly convergent and partly personalized. In the study, vaccine-responding T cell clones were precisely tracked in identical twins.

The source material was CD4+ T cells sorted from blood. The chain couples TRBV4-1 to TRBJ1-1, and the D gene may be TRBD1, 5 bases matching. This clonotype was obtained from a woman younger than 30 in good health. The DNA sequence follows: TGCGCCAGCAGCCAAGCGCCCCCAGCTGGGGGTATGCCTGAAGCTTTCTTT. Its protein reads: CASSQAPPAGGMPEAFF.